This passage covers 9 T cell receptor beta chains from one sample sequenced in a study of T cell clonality in common variable immunodeficiency. Their specific antigens are unknown. Clones were sequenced by immunoSEQ multiplex PCR, and TCRdb holds only the in-frame ones, with some missing. This sample comprises 25,000 to 35,000 clones, none seen once only. Regarding the study as a whole: In common variable immunodeficiency, TCR beta chains reportedly carried fewer deletions and N-nucleotide insertions.

The sample taken for sequencing was peripheral blood mononuclear cells. These receptors were obtained from a human donor with common variable immunodeficiency.

A word on this clone: The read ends 3 residues early relative to the CDR3; the germline J gene fills the gap. This chain uses TRBV5-6 with TRBJ1-4, with TRBD1 as a possible D gene (6 bases). V was cut by 1 base and J by 8 bases, with 15 bases left in between. Germline V gives CDR1 SGHDT, CDR2 YYEEEE. This CDR3 is 15 amino acids long. The sequenced part of the CDR3 DNA is TGTGCCAGCAGCTTGCGACAGGCCGTTGGGGAAAAA. It specifies CASSLRQAVGEK. The whole CDR3 sequence is CASSLRQAVGEKLFF.

This clone came up many times. The CDR3: CASSGGDWEYQETQYF. The part of the CDR3 DNA that was read is TGTGCCAGCAGTGGAGGGGACTGGGAGTACCAAGAGACC. V and J are TRBV2 and TRBJ2-5; maybe TRBD2 (6 bases). The CDR3 extends 3 residues past the end of the read, so its final part is completed from the germline J gene. The germline gives CDR1 SNHLY, CDR2 FYNNEI. V was cut by 4 bases and J by 0 bases, with 15 bases left in between. CDR3 length: 16 residues.

For this clone: The read terminates 3 residues ahead of where the CDR3 ends, so the germline J gene completes it. The chain carries TRBV19 and TRBJ1-5, with D uncertain. Germline loops: CDR1 LNHDA, CDR2 SQIVND (reference sequence). The CDR3 extends over 18 amino acids. Trimming removed 3 bases at V and 7 bases at J, with 25 bases between. The CDR3 loop reads CASSIISSQRLEWQPQHF. CDR3 bases read: TGTGCCAGTAGTATCATAAGTTCTCAACGCTTAGAATGGCAGCCC. The full variable domain, rest sourced from reference TRBV19 and TRBJ1-5, is DGGITQSPKYLFRKEGQNVTLSCEQNLNHDAMYWYRQDPGQGLRLIYYSQIVNDFQKGDIAEGYSVSREKKESFPLTVTSAQKNPTAFYLCASSIISSQRLEWQPQHFGDGTRLSIL.

The sample holds many counts of this clone. Read sequence stops 3 residues before the CDR3 end, and the germline J gene provides the missing end. The V and J genes are TRBV18 and TRBJ1-1; 9 bases align to TRBD1. Trimming at V came to 1 base and at J to 3 bases, leaving 3 bases not matched to a gene. Germline loops: CDR1 KGHSH, CDR2 LQKENI. There are 15 residues in the CDR3. Incomplete CDR3 DNA: TGTGCCAGCTCACCACGACAGGGGGTATACACTGAA. Amino acid sequence: CASSPRQGVYTE. In full, the CDR3 is CASSPRQGVYTEAFF.

There are many counts of this clone. The read terminates 3 residues ahead of where the CDR3 ends, so the germline J gene completes it. Other DNA sequences from this sample encode an identical CDR3 as well. The chain joins TRBV30 to TRBJ2-7, with 9 bases lining up with TRBD1. CDR3 length: 14 amino acids. In germline, CDR1 is GTSNPN, CDR2 SVGIG (reference sequence). The trim removed 3 bases at V and 1 base at J, leaving 4 bases unmatched. CDR3 DNA, as far as it was read: TGTGCCTGGAGCACCGGGACAGGGTCCTACGAG. It encodes CAWSTGTGSYE. From start to end, the CDR3 is CAWSTGTGSYEQYF.

Concerning this clone: The sequenced fragment ends 3 residues before the CDR3 boundary, so the rest is inferred from the germline J gene. The chain recombines TRBV7-6 with TRBJ1-2; D gene ambiguous. Germline CDR1 is SGHVS and CDR2 is FNYEAQ. The CDR3 has 15 residues. V gave up 4 bases and J gave up 0 bases, with 12 bases separating them. The sequenced CDR3 bases are TGTGCCAGCAGCTACCAGGCTAAAGCTAACTATGGC. Its protein product is CASSYQAKANYG. The entire CDR3 sequence reads CASSYQAKANYGYTF.

This clone was detected many times. The CDR3 end lies 3 residues beyond the end of the read and is filled in from the germline J gene. V and J are TRBV5-5 and TRBJ2-2; D is undetermined. CDR1 and CDR2 (germline): SGHKS, YYEKEE (reference sequence). The germline V and J ends were trimmed by 1 base and 0 bases, with 4 bases remaining between them. There are 14 residues in the CDR3. CDR3 DNA (partial): TGTGCCAGCAGCTTGCGGTCGAACACCGGGGAG. Its protein is CASSLRSNTGE. The whole CDR3 sequence is CASSLRSNTGELFF.

This clone occurred a few times. The part of the CDR3 DNA that was read is TGCGCCAGCAGCTTGGACGGTCCGGAGACC. This codes for CASSLDGPET. The entire CDR3 protein is CASSLDGPETQYF. This sequence joins TRBV5-1 and TRBJ2-5, with no clear D. The read ends 3 residues before the CDR3 terminus; that terminus is restored from the germline J gene. CDR1 is SGHRS, CDR2 YFSETQ, per germline. This CDR3 spans 13 amino acids. The V gene lost 0 bases and the J gene lost 5 bases, with 8 bases spanning the gap.

This clone showed up just a few times. The CDR3 end lies 3 residues beyond the end of the read and is filled in from the germline J gene. The V gene is TRBV6-2 or TRBV6-3, the J gene TRBJ1-2; no definite D call. Germline CDR1 MNHEY, CDR2 SVGEGT. Trimming shortened V by 8 bases and J by 2 bases, and 9 bases separated the two germline ends. The CDR3 has 12 amino acids. The CDR3 protein is CASRLVNYGYTF. The CDR3 DNA, read in part, is TGTGCCAGCCGTTTAGTCAACTATGGC.